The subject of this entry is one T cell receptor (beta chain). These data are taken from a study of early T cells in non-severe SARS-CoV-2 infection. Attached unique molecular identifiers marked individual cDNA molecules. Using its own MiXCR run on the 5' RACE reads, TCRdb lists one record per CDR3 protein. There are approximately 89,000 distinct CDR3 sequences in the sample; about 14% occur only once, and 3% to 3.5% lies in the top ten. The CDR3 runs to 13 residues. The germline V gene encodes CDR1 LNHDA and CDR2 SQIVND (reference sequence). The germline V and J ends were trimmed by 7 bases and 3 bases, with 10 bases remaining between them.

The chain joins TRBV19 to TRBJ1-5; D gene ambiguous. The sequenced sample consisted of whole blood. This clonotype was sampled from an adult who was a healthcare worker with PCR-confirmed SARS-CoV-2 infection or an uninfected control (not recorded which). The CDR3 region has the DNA TGTGCCAGTACTCCCCCGAACAATCAGCCCCAGCATTTT. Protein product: CASTPPNNQPQHF.